One sample yielded the 20 T cell receptor beta chains listed below, sequenced in a study of identical twins. TCRdb processed the 5' RACE reads anew with MiXCR; each CDR3 protein has one entry. Among about 290,000 distinct CDR3 sequences listed, 8.5% to 9.5% were seen once. These same data were also listed under a study on yellow fever vaccine responses in identical twins.

Material: CD8+ T cells sorted from blood. Receptors were obtained from a woman aged 18-30 years in good health.

The chain links TRBV7-9 to TRBJ2-3, with a weak D call TRBD2 (5 bases). V was trimmed by 8 bases and J by 2 bases, leaving 11 bases between them. Germline V gene data show CDR1 as SEHNR and CDR2 as FQNEAQ (reference sequence). CDR3 length: 13 amino acids. CDR3 in DNA: TGTGCCAGCCGAGGGCCAGACACAGATACGCAGTATTTT. The encoded protein is CASRGPDTDTQYF.

This clonotype has a count of ten or more. The chain couples TRBV2 to TRBJ1-1; D not resolved. Germline CDR1 SNHLY, CDR2 FYNNEI. V was shortened by 5 bases and J by 4 bases, with 14 bases between the two germline ends. This CDR3 has 14 residues. The CDR3 loop reads CASSLLKGLTEAFF. In nucleotides, the CDR3 is TGTGCCAGCAGTCTCCTCAAGGGTCTCACTGAAGCTTTCTTT.

The V call is TRBV5-5, the J call TRBJ2-7; D is uncertain. With 6 bases removed from V and 6 bases from J, the gap between germline ends came to 10 bases. The CDR3 length is 11 residues. Germline loops: CDR1 SGHKS, CDR2 YYEKEE (reference sequence). The CDR3 sequence: CASTMSSEQYF. Written as DNA, the CDR3 is TGTGCCAGCACCATGAGCTCCGAGCAGTACTTC.

This clonotype has only a few counts. V and J are TRBV9 and TRBJ2-1; 10 bases map to TRBD2. The germline CDR1 and CDR2 sequences are SGDLS and YYNGEE. CDR3 length equals 18 residues. V lost 0 bases, J lost 7 bases, and 13 bases stayed unmatched. CDR3 protein: CASSVEGLAGAAKNEQFF. CDR3 bases: TGTGCCAGCAGCGTAGAGGGTCTAGCGGGGGCCGCTAAGAATGAGCAGTTCTTC.

V gene TRBV7-6 combines with J gene TRBJ2-2, with a weak D call TRBD1 (6 bases). CDR3 length equals 15 residues. Germline CDR1 SGHVS, CDR2 FNYEAQ. V was cut by 8 bases and J by 6 bases, with 19 bases left in between. The CDR3 DNA sequence: TGTGCCAGCTCGGACACAGGGACGGGTCCCGGGGAGCTGTTTTTT. It translates to CASSDTGTGPGELFF.

This clonotype has a handful of counts. V usage is TRBV29-1 and J usage is TRBJ2-5, with TRBD1 matching 9 bases. Germline lookup yields CDR1 SQVTM and CDR2 ANQGSEA. This CDR3 is 16 amino acids long. The trim removed 0 bases at V and 2 bases at J, leaving 7 bases unmatched. CDR3 nucleotide sequence: TGCAGCGTTGAAGATGGGACAGGGCCCAGACAAGAGACCCAGTACTTC. This translates into CSVEDGTGPRQETQYF.

This clonotype was seen at least ten times. V is TRBV7-9 and J is TRBJ2-3; D tentatively reads TRBD1 or TRBD2 (6 bases each). The V gene's germline CDR1 is SEHNR and CDR2 FQNEAQ (reference sequence). The V end was cut by 3 bases, the J end by 4 bases, with 14 bases between. The CDR3 is 15 residues long. CDR3: CASSLDIGGPDTQYF. The CDR3 DNA reads TGTGCCAGCAGCTTGGACATTGGGGGGCCAGATACGCAGTATTTT.

This clonotype has a count of ten or more. J is TRBJ1-1 and V is TRBV30, with 8 bases lining up with TRBD1. CDR3 length equals 12 residues. CDR1 and CDR2 (germline): GTSNPN, SVGIG (reference sequence). V lost 3 bases and J lost 6; bases outside the gene matches: 3. CDR3 DNA sequence: TGTGCCTGGAGGCAGGGGGCCGCTGAAGCTTTCTTT. Protein: CAWRQGAAEAFF.

The rearrangement uses TRBV30 and TRBJ1-2; possible D gene TRBD1, 5 bases. Between the trimmed V and J ends, which lost 6 bases and 4 bases, there was a span of 9 bases. Germline V gene data show CDR1 as GTSNPN and CDR2 as SVGIG (reference sequence). The CDR3 has 11 residues. This chain's CDR3 is CACRGFYGYTF. Written as DNA, the CDR3 is TGTGCCTGTAGGGGCTTCTATGGCTACACCTTC. Filled out from reference TRBV30 and TRBJ1-2, the complete variable domain reads SQTIHQWPATLVQPVGSPLSLECTVEGTSNPNLYWYRQAAGRGLQLLFYSVGIGQISSEVPQNLSASRPQDRQFILSSKKLLLSDSGFYLCACRGFYGYTFGSGTRLTVV.

This clonotype occurred many times. The chain is built from TRBV5-1 and TRBJ1-1, with D hard to call. V was shortened by 2 bases and J by 0 bases, with 14 bases between the two germline ends. The CDR3 sequence is 16 residues long. Germline V CDR1 and CDR2: SGHRS, YFSETQ. CDR3 sequence reads: CASSFGDFGMNTEAFF. The CDR3 DNA sequence: TGCGCCAGCAGCTTTGGTGATTTTGGCATGAACACTGAAGCTTTCTTT.

The table lists this clonotype with many counts. This chain connects TRBV5-1 to TRBJ1-1; 7 bases agree with TRBD1. The junction had 6 bases not matched to a gene; V was cut back by 4 bases and J by 3 bases. There are 14 residues in the CDR3. CDR1 and CDR2 from the germline V gene are SGHRS and YFSETQ. The CDR3 nucleotides are TGCGCCAGCAGCGCGGACAGGTCTGACACTGAAGCTTTCTTT. The encoded protein is CASSADRSDTEAFF.

The chain is built from TRBV7-9 and TRBJ2-3; TRBD2 matches at 9 bases. Germline trimming cut 4 bases from V and 2 bases from J; bases unmatched to any gene: 7. The CDR3 loop spans 16 amino acids. Germline assignment: CDR1 SEHNR and CDR2 FQNEAQ (reference sequence). CDR3 DNA sequence: TGTGCCAGCAGCTCTCGACTAGCGGACCCCACAGATACGCAGTATTTT. It translates to CASSSRLADPTDTQYF.

This clonotype was found many times. DNA for the CDR3: TGCGCCAGCAGCCAAGATCTGGGGGTGACAGATACGCAGTATTTT. Translating gives CASSQDLGVTDTQYF. This chain connects TRBV4-1 to TRBJ2-3, with D perhaps TRBD1 or TRBD2 (5 bases each). Germline loops: CDR1 MGHRA, CDR2 YSYEKL. The CDR3 spans 15 residues. The V gene lost 0 bases and the J gene lost 3 bases, with 10 bases spanning the gap.

Many counts were recorded for this clonotype. This sequence joins TRBV4-3 and TRBJ2-7; 12 nucleotides align to TRBD2. Trimming removed 1 base from V and 5 bases from J; junction bases left unmatched: 9. Germline loops: CDR1 LGHNA, CDR2 YSLEER. The length of the CDR3 is 17 residues. The chain's CDR3 is CASSQVLLAGGLNEQYF. Here the CDR3 DNA reads TGCGCCAGCAGCCAAGTCCTCCTAGCGGGAGGGCTAAACGAGCAGTACTTC.

The chain has TRBV28 and TRBJ2-7; D gene unclear. The germline gives CDR1 MDHEN, CDR2 SYDVKM. Trimming took 5 bases from V and 1 from J, leaving 21 bases between them. The CDR3 contains 17 residues. The CDR3 protein is CASSQIRQPRKSYEQYF. The CDR3 DNA follows: TGTGCCAGCAGTCAAATCCGCCAGCCTCGAAAGTCCTACGAGCAGTACTTC.

The chain couples TRBV21-1 to TRBJ2-7; TRBD1, the table's D call, was not compared with the DNA. TRBV21-1 is a recognized pseudogene. The CDR3 is 14 residues long. CDR3 region: CASSKEGGLYEQYF. CDR3 nucleotide sequence: TGTGCCAGCAGCAAAGAAGGGGGGCTATACGAGCAGTACTTC.

V is TRBV30 and J is TRBJ2-2; D might be TRBD1 (5 bases). The CDR3 spans 15 residues. With 5 bases removed from V and 3 bases from J, the gap between germline ends came to 16 bases. Per germline, CDR1 GTSNPN and CDR2 SVGIG (reference sequence). The CDR3 DNA follows: TGTGCCTGGGATGACAGTGGGTGGTACACCGGGGAGCTGTTTTTT. It is translated as CAWDDSGWYTGELFF.

The chain has TRBV4-1 and TRBJ2-2; 7 positions agree with TRBD2. The CDR3 length is 17 residues. Germline CDR1 is MGHRA and CDR2 is YSYEKL. With 1 base clipped from V and 1 base from J, the junction kept 6 bases outside the gene matches. The CDR3 is CASSQGGGLENTGELFF. DNA of the CDR3: TGCGCCAGCAGCCAAGGCGGAGGACTAGAGAACACCGGGGAGCTGTTTTTT.

This clonotype was recorded many times. V usage is TRBV5-5 and J usage is TRBJ2-3; D is unresolved. Germline values: CDR1 SGHKS, CDR2 YYEKEE (reference sequence). V gave up 0 bases and J gave up 2 bases, with 7 bases separating them. The CDR3 covers 14 residues. The chain's CDR3 is CASSLGSNTDTQYF. The DNA for the CDR3 is TGTGCCAGCAGCTTGGGCAGCAACACAGATACGCAGTATTTT.

Of note for this clonotype: Given a much more abundant clone one base away, this may be a read error. The chain uses TRBV7-8 and TRBJ2-5; perhaps TRBD1 as D (8 bases). Trimming shortened V by 4 bases and J by 3 bases, and 12 bases separated the two germline ends. The CDR3 runs to 14 residues. Germline values: CDR1 SGHVS, CDR2 FQNEAQ. The DNA of the CDR3 is TGTGCCAGCAGCTCAGCGGGACAGGAAGAGACCCAGTACTTC. It encodes CASSSAGQEETQYF.